One sample yielded the 2 T cell receptor beta chains listed below, sequenced in a study of T cell responses to AZD1222 COVID-19 vaccine. The data were produced by immunoSEQ multiplex PCR, yet TCRdb's version contains in-frame clones alone and is incomplete. The table includes roughly 110,000 clones, about nine tenths detected once. The sample in question was peripheral blood, obtained on day 0 of AZD1222 vaccination. These receptors all come from an adult in good health.

By proportion, this clone is medium-sized (0.01 to 0.1%). This sample includes further DNA sequences coding for the same CDR3. The gene calls are TRBV6-5 and TRBJ1-2, with TRBD1 identical over 8 bases. The CDR3 runs to 13 residues. The germline V gene encodes CDR1 MNHEY and CDR2 SVGAGI. The trim removed 6 bases at V and 2 bases at J, leaving 2 bases unmatched. CDR3: CASSHRGNYGYTF. CDR3 nucleotide sequence: TGTGCCAGCAGCCACAGGGGGAACTATGGCTACACCTTC.

The CDR3 here is CASRIGANYGYTF. The CDR3 coding sequence is TGTGCCAGCAGAATAGGGGCTAACTATGGCTACACCTTC. J is TRBJ1-2 and V is TRBV28; D possibly corresponds to TRBD1 (5 bases). V was trimmed by 6 bases and J by 0 bases, leaving 8 bases between them. CDR3 length: 13 residues. The V gene's germline CDR1 is MDHEN and CDR2 SYDVKM.